This T cell receptor (beta chain) was sequenced for a study of brain T cells in children with intractable seizures. The assay was immunoSEQ multiplex PCR, and TCRdb's table has in-frame clones only and misses some. The profile shows about 340,000 clones, over 90% of them singletons. The time point was: blood from clinic visit 5 months post-surgery; TSC patient then seizure free. Before surgery, patients took at least one anti-epileptic drug. This clonotype was obtained from a boy less than two years old with tuberous sclerosis and intractable seizures. Specimen: peripheral blood, collected 4 to 6 months after surgery.

The CDR3 DNA follows: TGTGCCAGCAGTTACCCCCTAGCGGGAGGGCCCCCAGATACGCAGTATTTT. It translates to CASSYPLAGGPPDTQYF. This chain connects TRBV6-2 or TRBV6-3 to TRBJ2-3; 12 bases align to TRBD2. Germline V gene data show CDR1 as MNHEY and CDR2 as SVGEGT. The V and J ends lost 2 bases and 4 bases, in that order; junction bases with no gene match: 7. This CDR3 comprises 17 residues.